The 10 T cell receptor beta chains given below trace back to one sample, sequenced in a study of blood T cell repertoires in COVID-19. The assay was immunoSEQ multiplex PCR, and TCRdb's table has in-frame clones only and misses some. The sample yields about 200,000 clones, about 78% seen once. Sample: peripheral blood. Receptors were obtained from a woman aged 70-85 years with acute or convalescent COVID-19.

Remarks on this clone: The identical CDR3 is also encoded by other nucleotide sequences in the sample. The V call is TRBV28, the J call TRBJ1-1, with a tentative D call TRBD1 (6 bases). The CDR3 loop spans 15 amino acids. Germline CDR1 MDHEN, CDR2 SYDVKM. Trimming cost V 1 base and J 0 bases, with 9 bases left between them. The CDR3 DNA reads TGTGCCAGCAGTTTATCGGGGGGCCTGAACACTGAAGCTTTCTTT. Protein product: CASSLSGGLNTEAFF.

This clone was picked up a small number of times. J is TRBJ2-7 and V is TRBV2, with 14 nucleotides matching TRBD2. CDR3 length equals 14 residues. J lost 4 bases, V lost 6 bases, and 2 bases had no gene match. From germline, CDR1 is SNHLY and CDR2 FYNNEI. The CDR3 DNA reads as TGTGCCAGCAGAGGGACTAGCGGGAGTTACGAGCAGTACTTC. This gives the protein CASRGTSGSYEQYF. Full variable domain (missing parts from reference TRBV2 and TRBJ2-7): EPEVTQTPSHQVTQMGQEVILRCVPISNHLYFYWYRQILGQKVEFLVSFYNNEISEKSEIFDDQFSVERPDGSNFTLKIRSTKLEDSAMYFCASRGTSGSYEQYFGPGTRLTVT.

The chain recombines TRBV5-1 with TRBJ2-7, with 14 bases fitting TRBD2. V lost 4 bases to trimming and J lost 5 bases; unmatched junction nucleotides: 8. Germline V gene lookup returns CDR1 SGHRS and CDR2 YFSETQ. This CDR3 comprises 16 residues. The DNA for the CDR3 is TGCGCCAGCAGCACGACTGGGACTAGCGGGAGCCACGAGCAGTACTTC. It translates to CASSTTGTSGSHEQYF.

The chain carries TRBV6-5 and TRBJ2-3, with no clear D. Germline V CDR1 and CDR2: MNHEY, SVGAGI. V was pared by 3 bases and J by 2 bases, with 6 bases between. The CDR3 sequence is 13 residues long. DNA for the CDR3: TGTGCCAGCAGTTATGAGAACACAGATACGCAGTATTTT. This gives the protein CASSYENTDTQYF.

This sequence joins TRBV7-2 and TRBJ2-3, with 8 bases lining up with TRBD1. V trimming: 5 bases; J trimming: 14 bases; junction bases outside the gene matches: 6. The CDR3 consists of 11 residues. The germline gives CDR1 SGHTA, CDR2 FQGNSA. The CDR3, as DNA: TGTGCCAGCAGCCAGGACAGGGTTCCGTATTTT. It yields the protein CASSQDRVPYF. Filled out from reference TRBV7-2 and TRBJ2-3, the complete variable domain reads GAGVSQSPSNKVTEKGKDVELRCDPISGHTALYWYRQSLGQGLEFLIYFQGNSAPDKSGLPSDRFSAERTGGSVSTLTIQRTQQEDSAVYLCASSQDRVPYFGPGTRLTVL.

The chain couples TRBV4-1 to TRBJ2-3, with 10 bases fitting TRBD2. The V and J ends lost 4 bases and 0 bases, in that order; junction bases with no gene match: 7. Germline V lookup: CDR1 MGHRA, CDR2 YSYEKL. The CDR3 spans 17 residues. CDR3 protein: CASSLRTSGVSTDTQYF. Written as DNA, the CDR3 is TGCGCCAGCAGCCTCCGGACTAGCGGTGTTAGCACAGATACGCAGTATTTT.

This chain uses TRBV3-1 (or the pseudogene TRBV3-2) with TRBJ1-2; 10 nucleotides match TRBD1. Germline CDR1 is LGHDT and CDR2 is YNNKEL (reference sequence). The V segment lost 3 bases and the J segment 5 bases; nucleotides outside the gene matches: 9. The CDR3 is 16 residues long. DNA for the CDR3: TGTGCCAGCAGCCACGGGACAGGGGTGGCCCAATATGGCTACACCTTC. Residues: CASSHGTGVAQYGYTF.

The rearrangement links TRBV19 to TRBJ1-1, with D possibly TRBD1 on 6 matching bases. The CDR3 totals 14 residues. Germline assignment: CDR1 LNHDA and CDR2 SQIVND (reference sequence). V was shortened by 2 bases and J by 5 bases, with 12 bases between the two germline ends. The CDR3 region has the DNA TGTGCCAGTAGTATACTTCAGGGGACGACTGAAGCTTTCTTT. Translation: CASSILQGTTEAFF.

This sequence joins TRBV7-2 and TRBJ2-5, with D uncertain. Germline CDR1 and CDR2: SGHTA and FQGNSA. The ends were cut back, 2 bases at V and 2 bases at J, with 6 bases in the middle. The CDR3 is 13 residues long. Written as DNA, the CDR3 is TGTGCCAGCAGCTTATCGCGGCAAGAGACCCAGTACTTC. Translating it yields CASSLSRQETQYF.

V gene TRBV13 combines with J gene TRBJ2-5; perhaps TRBD2 as D (6 bases). This CDR3 comprises 14 residues. Trimming removed 3 bases at V and 7 bases at J, with 15 bases between. Germline CDR1 PRHDT, CDR2 FYEKMQ (reference sequence). CDR3: CASSFVREPPTQYF. The CDR3 nucleotides read TGTGCCAGCAGCTTCGTCCGGGAGCCCCCGACCCAGTACTTC.